This passage covers 6 T cell receptor beta chains from one sample sequenced in a study of PD-1 blockade in classical Hodgkin lymphoma (dated by TCRdb to about 2020). Taken with the paper, the label for time point translates to: cycle 1 day 1 (C1D1), immediately before nivolumab initiation. Relapse after autologous stem cell transplantation had occurred in all trial patients, and cohorts A, B and C were distinguished by prior brentuximab vedotin exposure. Magnetic negative selection with a Miltenyi CD4+ T cell isolation kit was used to purify CD4+ T cells from thawed PBMCs. Libraries were built with the immunoSEQ multiplex PCR assay. TCRdb took this table from immuneACCESS and kept in-frame rearrangements with V and J called. Such tables lack part of the clones; where checked against another copy, unresolved V genes explain under half of the gap, and the rest is unexplained. The sample table shows around 4,200 clones, and about 87% are seen once. The top ten clones comprise roughly 28% of the sample.

The sequenced sample was CD4+ T cells from blood, obtained at baseline. The receptors originated from a human donor with classical Hodgkin lymphoma.

V is TRBV28 and J is TRBJ2-1; maybe TRBD2 (5 bases). The germline V gene encodes CDR1 MDHEN and CDR2 SYDVKM. The CDR3 contains 14 residues. Trimming removed 7 bases from V and 8 bases from J, with 18 bases in between. The CDR3 loop is CASKRGRGYHEQFF. The CDR3 DNA follows: TGTGCCAGCAAAAGAGGTCGGGGTTACCATGAGCAGTTCTTC.

The chain employs TRBV11-2 and TRBJ1-4, with D unresolved. V was shortened by 5 bases and J by 0 bases, with 13 bases between the two germline ends. CDR1 SGHAT and CDR2 FQNNGV come from the germline V gene. CDR3 length: 16 residues. The CDR3 region has the DNA TGTGCCAGCAGCCATATTTCAGTTGCAACTAATGAAAAACTGTTTTTT. It codes for CASSHISVATNEKLFF.

The genes are TRBV28 and TRBJ2-4; 7 bases are shared with TRBD2. Germline V lookup: CDR1 MDHEN, CDR2 SYDVKM. The CDR3 covers 13 residues. Trimming at V came to 4 bases and at J to 3 bases, leaving 0 bases not matched to a gene. In nucleotides, the CDR3 is TGTGCCAGCAGTTGGGGGGGCAAAAACATTCAGTACTTC. It codes for CASSWGGKNIQYF.

V is TRBV7-2 and J is TRBJ1-3; a weak D match, TRBD1 (6 bases). CDR1 is SGHTA and CDR2 is FQGNSA in the germline V gene. Trimming removed 5 bases from V and 4 bases from J, with 9 bases in between. CDR3 length equals 13 residues. For the CDR3, the DNA is TGTGCCAGCAGCCGGGGGGCCGGAAACACCATATATTTT. This sequence encodes CASSRGAGNTIYF. The full variable domain, rest sourced from reference TRBV7-2 and TRBJ1-3, is GAGVSQSPSNKVTEKGKDVELRCDPISGHTALYWYRQSLGQGLEFLIYFQGNSAPDKSGLPSDRFSAERTGGSVSTLTIQRTQQEDSAVYLCASSRGAGNTIYFGEGSWLTVV.

The J gene is TRBJ2-3, the V gene TRBV15; D not certain. The V end lost 1 base, the J end lost 3 bases, and 11 bases lay between the germline ends. The CDR3 sequence is 15 residues long. Germline CDR1 LNHNV, CDR2 YYDKDF (reference sequence). CDR3 loop: CATSRGGFRTDTQYF. In DNA form, the CDR3 reads TGTGCCACCAGCAGAGGGGGTTTTAGAACAGATACGCAGTATTTT.

The V call is TRBV6-5, the J call TRBJ1-2; maybe TRBD1 (6 bases). This CDR3 comprises 15 residues. The V and J ends lost 5 bases and 4 bases respectively, with 17 bases between them. Germline-derived CDR1 and CDR2 are MNHEY and SVGAGI. For the CDR3, the DNA is TGTGCCAGCAGTAGAGGGTCGACAGGCGTCTATGGCTACACCTTC. Translated: CASSRGSTGVYGYTF.